These 25 T cell receptor beta chains were all obtained from the same sample, sequenced in a study of OX40 agonist ivuxolimab in advanced cancers. The assay was immunoSEQ multiplex PCR, and TCRdb's table has in-frame clones only and misses some. The table records about 50,000 clones, 70% to 80% of them present only once. Sample: CD4+ or CD8+ T cells sorted from blood, taken in a trial of the OX40 agonist ivuxolimab. Receptors originate from an adult with an advanced solid tumor such as melanoma, head and neck, liver or kidney cancer.

The chain is built from TRBV7-9 and TRBJ2-1; 7 positions match TRBD1. The J segment lost 8 bases and the V segment lost 2 bases, leaving 21 bases of the junction unmatched. CDR1 and CDR2 (germline): SEHNR, FQNEAQ (reference sequence). This CDR3 is built from 19 residues. In nucleotides, the CDR3 is TGTGCCAGCAGCTTACGCCACATTACAGGGGCAAAGTTTCGCGATGAGCAGTTCTTC. This encodes CASSLRHITGAKFRDEQFF.

There are a few counts of this clone. The chain joins TRBV5-1 to TRBJ2-7; no firm D call. Germline CDR1 SGHRS, CDR2 YFSETQ. The CDR3 has 11 amino acids. Deletions cut 3 bases from V and 0 bases from J, with 1 base between. Here the CDR3 reads CASSSSYEQYF. Here the CDR3 DNA reads TGCGCCAGCAGCTCCTCCTACGAGCAGTACTTC. The variable domain in full, completed from reference TRBV5-1 and TRBJ2-7, reads KAGVTQTPRYLIKTRGQQVTLSCSPISGHRSVSWYQQTPGQGLQFLFEYFSETQRNKGNFPGRFSGRQFSNSRSEMNVSTLELGDSALYLCASSSSYEQYFGPGTRLTVT.

The CDR3 protein is CASSHGDGLNYGYTF. The CDR3 DNA sequence: TGTGCCAGCAGCCACGGGGACGGATTAAACTATGGCTACACCTTC. This chain connects TRBV4-2 to TRBJ1-2; D possibly corresponds to TRBD1 (5 bases). V was shortened by 3 bases and J by 2 bases, with 13 bases between the two germline ends. Germline V gives CDR1 LGHNA, CDR2 YNFKEQ. The CDR3 is 15 amino acids.

This chain connects TRBV7-6 to TRBJ1-5; D is undetermined. The CDR3 is 13 amino acids. V gave up 3 bases and J gave up 1 base, with 4 bases separating them. Germline V gene data show CDR1 as SGHVS and CDR2 as FNYEAQ. This chain's CDR3 is CASSFQSNQPQHF. The CDR3 bases are TGTGCCAGCAGCTTCCAGAGCAATCAGCCCCAGCATTTT.

The J gene is TRBJ1-1, the V gene TRBV4-2; D is unclear. This CDR3 is built from 13 residues. Trimming left V 1 base short and J 1 base short, with 4 bases between. Per the germline V gene, CDR1 is LGHNA and CDR2 is YNFKEQ. CDR3 in amino acids: CASSQGGNTEAFF. The CDR3 nucleotides read TGTGCCAGCAGCCAAGGGGGGAACACTGAAGCTTTCTTT.

V gene TRBV6-5 combines with J gene TRBJ1-2, with D possibly matching TRBD1 (5 bases). The CDR3 totals 15 residues. The germline V gene has CDR1 MNHEY and CDR2 SVGAGI. V lost 6 bases, J lost 0 bases, and 14 bases lay in between. The CDR3 coding sequence is TGTGCCAGCAGGGATGGGGGGGTAGCTAACTATGGCTACACCTTC. The encoded protein is CASRDGGVANYGYTF.

The CDR3 loop is CASSLALVDTDTQYF. In DNA form, the CDR3 reads TGTGCCAGCAGCTTGGCTCTAGTAGACACAGATACGCAGTATTTT. The rearrangement joins TRBV5-4 to TRBJ2-3; D gene unclear. Trimming cost V 0 bases and J 2 bases, with 10 bases left between them. The length of the CDR3 is 15 residues. Germline V gives CDR1 SGHNT, CDR2 YYREEE (reference sequence).

The rearrangement uses TRBV29-1 and TRBJ2-7; D possibly corresponds to TRBD2 (6 bases). The CDR3 has 14 amino acids. V lost 5 bases to trimming and J lost 6 bases, with 20 bases between them. CDR1 is SQVTM and CDR2 is ANQGSEA in the germline V gene. CDR3 protein: CSVRRNAGKGEQYF. The CDR3 DNA reads TGCAGCGTTCGCCGTAACGCGGGAAAGGGCGAGCAGTACTTC.

The chain joins TRBV2 to TRBJ2-5, with D hard to call. Germline-derived CDR1 and CDR2 are SNHLY and FYNNEI. This CDR3 has 18 residues. The V and J ends lost 3 bases and 0 bases respectively, with 20 bases between them. CDR3 in DNA: TGTGCCAGCAGTGACCCGTATCTCAGGCACAGAGACCAAGAGACCCAGTACTTC. As protein: CASSDPYLRHRDQETQYF.

The chain recombines TRBV7-9 with TRBJ2-1, with D possibly called TRBD1 or TRBD2 (5 bases each). With 2 bases removed from V and 3 bases from J, the gap between germline ends came to 11 bases. The CDR3 sequence is 15 residues long. The germline CDR1 and CDR2 sequences are SEHNR and FQNEAQ (reference sequence). CDR3 amino acids: CASSLSGGYYNEQFF. The CDR3, as DNA: TGTGCCAGCAGCTTAAGTGGGGGTTACTACAATGAGCAGTTCTTC.

The V and J genes are TRBV29-1 and TRBJ2-4; D is ambiguous. The germline V and J ends were trimmed by 0 bases and 4 bases, with 10 bases remaining between them. The CDR3 runs 14 residues. Germline CDR1 and CDR2: SQVTM and ANQGSEA. The CDR3 protein is CSVEDPLTKNIQYF. Written as DNA, the CDR3 is TGCAGCGTTGAAGATCCCTTAACAAAAAACATTCAGTACTTC.

The genes are TRBV7-3 and TRBJ2-7; D gene unclear. Germline V gives CDR1 SGHTA, CDR2 FQGTGA. Deletions cut 3 bases from V and 3 bases from J, with 15 bases between. This CDR3 region has 15 residues. CDR3 amino acids: CASSLSDGRYYEQYF. The CDR3 DNA reads TGTGCCAGCAGCTTGTCCGACGGGCGTTACTACGAGCAGTACTTC. Together with reference TRBV7-3 and TRBJ2-7, the CDR3 gives the full variable domain: GAGVSQTPSNKVTEKGKYVELRCDPISGHTALYWYRQSLGQGPEFLIYFQGTGAADDSGLPNDRFFAVRPEGSVSTLKIQRTERGDSAVYLCASSLSDGRYYEQYFGPGTRLTVT.

The rearrangement uses TRBV5-1 and TRBJ1-3; D is possibly TRBD1 (6 bases). The CDR3 has 15 amino acids. The V gene lost 0 bases and the J gene lost 2 bases, with 9 bases spanning the gap. Germline assignment: CDR1 SGHRS and CDR2 YFSETQ. The CDR3 coding sequence is TGCGCCAGCAGCTTGGAGGGGGGAACTGGAAACACCATATATTTT. Protein: CASSLEGGTGNTIYF. Variable domain in full (rest from reference TRBV5-1 and TRBJ1-3): KAGVTQTPRYLIKTRGQQVTLSCSPISGHRSVSWYQQTPGQGLQFLFEYFSETQRNKGNFPGRFSGRQFSNSRSEMNVSTLELGDSALYLCASSLEGGTGNTIYFGEGSWLTVV.

The V and J genes are TRBV5-6 and TRBJ1-2, with D possibly being TRBD1 (5 bases). Trimming pared 4 bases from V and 0 bases from J, leaving 13 bases between. The CDR3 is made up of 15 amino acids. Germline V gene sequence: CDR1 SGHDT, CDR2 YYEEEE. CDR3 protein: CASSPGTFTNYGYTF. The CDR3 bases are TGTGCCAGCAGCCCCGGGACGTTTACTAACTATGGCTACACCTTC. Full variable domain (missing parts from reference TRBV5-6 and TRBJ1-2): DAGVTQSPTHLIKTRGQQVTLRCSPKSGHDTVSWYQQALGQGPQFIFQYYEEEERQRGNFPDRFSGHQFPNYSSELNVNALLLGDSALYLCASSPGTFTNYGYTFGSGTRLTVV.

In its sample, this clone is medium-sized. The V and J genes are TRBV2 and TRBJ1-5, with no clear D. V lost 4 bases, J lost 3 bases, and 7 bases lay in between. Germline V lookup: CDR1 SNHLY, CDR2 FYNNEI. The CDR3 is 13 amino acids. CDR3 sequence reads: CASSGDHNQPQHF. CDR3 DNA sequence: TGTGCCAGCAGTGGAGACCACAATCAGCCCCAGCATTTT. The variable domain in full, completed from reference TRBV2 and TRBJ1-5, reads EPEVTQTPSHQVTQMGQEVILRCVPISNHLYFYWYRQILGQKVEFLVSFYNNEISEKSEIFDDQFSVERPDGSNFTLKIRSTKLEDSAMYFCASSGDHNQPQHFGDGTRLSIL.

This chain joins TRBV5-1 and TRBJ2-5; D is uncertain. The V and J ends lost 1 base and 2 bases respectively, with 0 bases between them. This CDR3 contains 11 residues. The germline V gene encodes CDR1 SGHRS and CDR2 YFSETQ. The CDR3 bases are TGCGCCAGCAGCTTGCAAGAGACCCAGTACTTC. Translated: CASSLQETQYF.

The chain carries TRBV6-1 and TRBJ1-5; possibly TRBD1 for D (5 bases). Trimming cost V 4 bases and J 2 bases, with 12 bases left between them. The germline V gene has CDR1 MNHNS and CDR2 SASEGT. The CDR3 consists of 15 residues. As DNA, the CDR3 is TGTGCCAGCAGTGTCCTGGGGGATGGCAATCAGCCCCAGCATTTT. Translation: CASSVLGDGNQPQHF.

This clone is a singleton in its sample. This chain joins TRBV7-7 and TRBJ2-3; D possibly corresponds to TRBD1 (6 bases). V was clipped by 0 bases and J by 5 bases, with 9 bases between them. Germline assignment: CDR1 SSHAT and CDR2 FNYEAQ (reference sequence). The CDR3 is 14 residues long. CDR3 DNA sequence: TGTGCCAGCAGCTTAGCGTTGGGACAAGATACGCAGTATTTT. This encodes CASSLALGQDTQYF.

Note on this clone: In the same sample, other DNA sequences code for this CDR3. In DNA, the CDR3 is TGTGCCAGCAGCTTAGGGGGAGCGGGGGGTGCCTACGAGCAGTACTTC. Its protein is CASSLGGAGGAYEQYF. The gene calls are TRBV11-2 and TRBJ2-7, with 9 bases that match TRBD2. With V trimmed by 1 base and J by 2 bases, 6 bases remained unmatched. The CDR3 is made up of 16 amino acids. Germline V gene data show CDR1 as SGHAT and CDR2 as FQNNGV.

The gene calls are TRBV6-5 and TRBJ1-5; D is unclear. Germline values: CDR1 MNHEY, CDR2 SVGAGI. CDR3 length equals 13 residues. Trimming shortened V by 6 bases and J by 6 bases, and 12 bases separated the two germline ends. CDR3 in amino acids: CASSEGGSQPQHF. CDR3 bases: TGTGCCAGCAGCGAAGGAGGGAGTCAGCCCCAGCATTTT.

This chain uses TRBV14 with TRBJ1-1; D is uncertain. This CDR3 has 11 amino acids. V was shortened by 4 bases and J by 4 bases, with 4 bases between the two germline ends. Looked up from germline, CDR1 is SGHDN and CDR2 is FVKESK. CDR3 region: CASSRGTEAFF. The CDR3 region has the DNA TGTGCCAGCAGCCGGGGCACTGAAGCTTTCTTT.

The chain has TRBV29-1 and TRBJ2-3, with 7 nucleotides matching TRBD2. CDR1 and CDR2 (germline): SQVTM, ANQGSEA. V shed 7 bases, J shed 0 bases, and the junction held 7 bases outside the gene matches. The CDR3 spans 14 residues. CDR3 sequence reads: CSASSGISTDTQYF. The CDR3 DNA reads TGCAGCGCATCTAGCGGAATTAGCACAGATACGCAGTATTTT.

This sequence joins TRBV5-4 and TRBJ2-1, with a weak D call TRBD1 (6 bases). The CDR3 contains 13 residues. V was shortened by 6 bases and J by 4 bases, with 11 bases between the two germline ends. Germline assignment: CDR1 SGHNT and CDR2 YYREEE (reference sequence). The CDR3 DNA follows: TGTGCCAGCAACCGGGACATGTACAATGAGCAGTTCTTC. Translation gives CASNRDMYNEQFF.

The chain couples TRBV29-1 to TRBJ1-6, with D unclear. The V end was cut by 5 bases, the J end by 15 bases, with 20 bases between. CDR3 length: 13 residues. Germline CDR1 is SQVTM and CDR2 is ANQGSEA. CDR3 nucleotides: TGCAGCGTTTTAGTCCCGTTAAGTGAGTTCCTCCACTTT. Protein: CSVLVPLSEFLHF.

This sequence joins TRBV5-1 and TRBJ2-5; D might be TRBD2 (5 bases). Trimming pared 0 bases from V and 5 bases from J, leaving 17 bases between. Germline V lookup: CDR1 SGHRS, CDR2 YFSETQ. The CDR3 consists of 16 residues. CDR3 protein: CASSLEVGSPPETQYF. The CDR3 nucleotides read TGCGCCAGCAGCTTGGAGGTGGGGAGCCCTCCCGAGACCCAGTACTTC.